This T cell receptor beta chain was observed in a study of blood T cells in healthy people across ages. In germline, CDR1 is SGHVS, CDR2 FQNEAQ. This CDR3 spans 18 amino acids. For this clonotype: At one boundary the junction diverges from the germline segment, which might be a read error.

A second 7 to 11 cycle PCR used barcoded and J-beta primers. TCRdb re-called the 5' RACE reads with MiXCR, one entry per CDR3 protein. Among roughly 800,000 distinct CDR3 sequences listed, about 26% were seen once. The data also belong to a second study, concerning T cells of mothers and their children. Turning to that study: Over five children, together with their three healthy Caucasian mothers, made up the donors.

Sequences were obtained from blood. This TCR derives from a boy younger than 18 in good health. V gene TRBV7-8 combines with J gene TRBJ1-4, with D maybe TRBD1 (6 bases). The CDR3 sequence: CVSSSFGQWKATNEKLFF. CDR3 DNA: TGTGTCAGCAGCTCATTTGGACAGTGGAAAGCAACTAATGAAAAACTGTTTTTT.